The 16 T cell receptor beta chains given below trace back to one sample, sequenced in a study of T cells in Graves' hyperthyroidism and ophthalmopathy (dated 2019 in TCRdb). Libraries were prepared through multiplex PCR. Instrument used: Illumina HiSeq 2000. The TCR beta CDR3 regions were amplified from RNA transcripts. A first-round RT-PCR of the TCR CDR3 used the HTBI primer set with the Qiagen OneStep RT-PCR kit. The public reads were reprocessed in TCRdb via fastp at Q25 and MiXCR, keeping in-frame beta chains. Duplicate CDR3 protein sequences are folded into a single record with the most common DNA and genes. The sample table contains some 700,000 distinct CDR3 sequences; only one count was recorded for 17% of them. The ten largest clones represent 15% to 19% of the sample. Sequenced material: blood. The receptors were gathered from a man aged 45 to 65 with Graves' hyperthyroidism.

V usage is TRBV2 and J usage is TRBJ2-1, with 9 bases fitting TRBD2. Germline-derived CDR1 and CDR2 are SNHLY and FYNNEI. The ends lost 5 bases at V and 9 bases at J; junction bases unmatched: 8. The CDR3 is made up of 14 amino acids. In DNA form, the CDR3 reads TGTGCCAGCAGTCCGGGCGGGAGGGCTAGTGAGCAGTTCTTC. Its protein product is CASSPGGRASEQFF.

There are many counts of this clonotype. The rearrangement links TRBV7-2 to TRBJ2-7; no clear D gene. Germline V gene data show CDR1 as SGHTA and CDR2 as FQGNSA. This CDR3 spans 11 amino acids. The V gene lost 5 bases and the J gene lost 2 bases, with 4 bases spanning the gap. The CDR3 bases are TGTGCCAGCAGCGTGACCTACGAGCAGTACTTC. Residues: CASSVTYEQYF.

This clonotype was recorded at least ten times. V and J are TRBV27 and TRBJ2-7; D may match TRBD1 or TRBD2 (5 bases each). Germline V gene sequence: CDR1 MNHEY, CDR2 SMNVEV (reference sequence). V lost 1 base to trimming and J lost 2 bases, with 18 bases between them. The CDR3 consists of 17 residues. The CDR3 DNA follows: TGTGCCAGCAGTTTATTATGGGGCGGGTCCTTTACCTACGAGCAGTACTTC. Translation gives CASSLLWGGSFTYEQYF.

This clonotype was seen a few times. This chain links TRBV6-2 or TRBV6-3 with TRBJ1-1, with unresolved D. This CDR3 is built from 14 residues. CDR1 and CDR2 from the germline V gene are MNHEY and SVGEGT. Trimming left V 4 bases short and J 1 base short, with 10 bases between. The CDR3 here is CASSLFTANTEAFF. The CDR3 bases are TGTGCCAGCAGTTTGTTCACAGCGAACACTGAAGCTTTCTTT.

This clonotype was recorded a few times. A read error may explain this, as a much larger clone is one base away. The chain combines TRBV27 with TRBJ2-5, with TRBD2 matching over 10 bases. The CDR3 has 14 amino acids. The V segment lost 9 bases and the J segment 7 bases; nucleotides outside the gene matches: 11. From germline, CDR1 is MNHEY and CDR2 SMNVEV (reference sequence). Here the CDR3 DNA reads TGTGCCAGTCGTGAGGGACTAGCGTGGGGGACCCAGTACTTC. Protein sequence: CASREGLAWGTQYF.

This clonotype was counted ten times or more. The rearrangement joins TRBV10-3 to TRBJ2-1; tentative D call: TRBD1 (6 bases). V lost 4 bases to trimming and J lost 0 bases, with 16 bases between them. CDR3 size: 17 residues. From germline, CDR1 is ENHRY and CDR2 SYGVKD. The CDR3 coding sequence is TGTGCCATCAGTGGTTCTGGACAGTTTAGCTCCTACAATGAGCAGTTCTTC. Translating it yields CAISGSGQFSSYNEQFF.

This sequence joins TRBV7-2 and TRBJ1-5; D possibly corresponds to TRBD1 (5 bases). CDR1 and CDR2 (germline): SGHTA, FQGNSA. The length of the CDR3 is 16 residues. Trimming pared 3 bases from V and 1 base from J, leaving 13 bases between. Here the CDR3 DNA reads TGTGCCAGCAGCTTTTATGCGGGGCGCAGCAATCAGCCCCAGCATTTT. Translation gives CASSFYAGRSNQPQHF.

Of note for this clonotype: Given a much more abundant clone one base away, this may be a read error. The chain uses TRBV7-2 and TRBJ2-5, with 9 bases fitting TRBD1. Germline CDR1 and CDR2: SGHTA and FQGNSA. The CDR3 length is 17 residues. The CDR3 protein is CASSSSWTGAVQETRYF. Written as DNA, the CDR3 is TGTGCCAGCAGCTCCTCTTGGACAGGGGCCGTACAAGAGACCCGGTACTTC.

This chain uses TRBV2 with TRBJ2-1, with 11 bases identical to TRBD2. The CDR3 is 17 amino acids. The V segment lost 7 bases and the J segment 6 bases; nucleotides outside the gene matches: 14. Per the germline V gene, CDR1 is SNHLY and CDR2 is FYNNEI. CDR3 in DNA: TGTGCCAGCACCGAGGAACTAGCGGGAGCAGTACGCAATGAGCAGTTCTTC. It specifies CASTEELAGAVRNEQFF.

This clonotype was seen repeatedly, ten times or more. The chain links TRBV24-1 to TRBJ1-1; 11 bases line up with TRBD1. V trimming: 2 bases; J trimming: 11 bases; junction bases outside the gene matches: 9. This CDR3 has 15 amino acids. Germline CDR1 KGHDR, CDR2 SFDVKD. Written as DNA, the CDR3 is TGTGCCACCAGTGATTCCGGGACAGGGGGGACGGGGGCTTTCTTT. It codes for CATSDSGTGGTGAFF.

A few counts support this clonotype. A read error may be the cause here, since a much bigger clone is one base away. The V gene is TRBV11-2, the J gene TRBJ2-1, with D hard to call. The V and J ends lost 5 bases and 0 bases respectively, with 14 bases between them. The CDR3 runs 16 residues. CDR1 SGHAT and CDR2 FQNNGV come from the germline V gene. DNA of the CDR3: TGTGCCAGCAGCCTCCTGGCGGTGAGCTCCTACAATGAGCAGTTCTTC. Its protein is CASSLLAVSSYNEQFF.

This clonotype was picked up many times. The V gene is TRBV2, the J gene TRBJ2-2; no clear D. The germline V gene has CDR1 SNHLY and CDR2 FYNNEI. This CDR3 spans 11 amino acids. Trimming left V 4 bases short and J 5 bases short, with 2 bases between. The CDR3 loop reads CASSVTGELFF. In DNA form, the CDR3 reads TGTGCCAGCAGTGTGACCGGGGAGCTGTTTTTT.

The CDR3 DNA reads as TGTGCCAGCTCACCCGCCCCTGGCCATGTCGCATCACCCCTCCACTTT. This gives the protein CASSPAPGHVASPLHF. This chain joins TRBV18 and TRBJ1-6, with no clear D. V lost 3 bases, J lost 10 bases, and 19 bases lay in between. CDR3 length equals 16 residues. Germline V gene lookup returns CDR1 KGHSH and CDR2 LQKENI.

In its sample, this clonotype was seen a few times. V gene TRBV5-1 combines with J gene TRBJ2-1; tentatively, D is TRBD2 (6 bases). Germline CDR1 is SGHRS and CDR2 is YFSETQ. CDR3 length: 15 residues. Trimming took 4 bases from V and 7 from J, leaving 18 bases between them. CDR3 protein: CASSASGEYLNEQFF. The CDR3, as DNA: TGCGCCAGCAGCGCCTCGGGGGAGTATCTGAATGAGCAGTTCTTC. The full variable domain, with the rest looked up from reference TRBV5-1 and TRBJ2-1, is KAGVTQTPRYLIKTRGQQVTLSCSPISGHRSVSWYQQTPGQGLQFLFEYFSETQRNKGNFPGRFSGRQFSNSRSEMNVSTLELGDSALYLCASSASGEYLNEQFFGPGTRLTVL.

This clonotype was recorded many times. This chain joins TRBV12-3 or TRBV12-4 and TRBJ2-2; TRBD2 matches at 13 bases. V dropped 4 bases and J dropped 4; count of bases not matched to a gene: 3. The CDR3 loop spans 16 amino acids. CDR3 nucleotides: TGTGCCAGCAGTTGGGGACTAGCGGGACTCACCGGGGAGCTGTTTTTT. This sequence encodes CASSWGLAGLTGELFF.

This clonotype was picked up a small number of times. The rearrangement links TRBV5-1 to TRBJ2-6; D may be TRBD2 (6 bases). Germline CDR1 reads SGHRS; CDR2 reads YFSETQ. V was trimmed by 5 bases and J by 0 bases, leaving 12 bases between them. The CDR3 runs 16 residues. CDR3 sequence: CASRRDAYSGANVLTF. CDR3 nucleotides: TGCGCCAGCAGGCGGGACGCTTACTCTGGGGCCAACGTCCTGACTTTC.